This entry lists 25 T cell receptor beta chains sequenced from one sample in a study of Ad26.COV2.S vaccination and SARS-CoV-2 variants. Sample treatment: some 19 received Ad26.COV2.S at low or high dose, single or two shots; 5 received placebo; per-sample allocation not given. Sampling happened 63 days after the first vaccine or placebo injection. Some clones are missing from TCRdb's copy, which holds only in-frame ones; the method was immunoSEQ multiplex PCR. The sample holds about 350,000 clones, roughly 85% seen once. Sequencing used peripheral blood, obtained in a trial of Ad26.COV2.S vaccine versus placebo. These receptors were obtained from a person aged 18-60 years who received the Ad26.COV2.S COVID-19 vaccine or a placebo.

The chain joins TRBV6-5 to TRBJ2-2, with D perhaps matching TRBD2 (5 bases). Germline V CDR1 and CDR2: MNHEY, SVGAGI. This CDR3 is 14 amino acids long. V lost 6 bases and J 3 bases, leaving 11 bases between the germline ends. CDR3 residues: CASSLGRDTGELFF. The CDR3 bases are TGTGCCAGCAGCCTAGGGCGGGACACCGGGGAGCTGTTTTTT.

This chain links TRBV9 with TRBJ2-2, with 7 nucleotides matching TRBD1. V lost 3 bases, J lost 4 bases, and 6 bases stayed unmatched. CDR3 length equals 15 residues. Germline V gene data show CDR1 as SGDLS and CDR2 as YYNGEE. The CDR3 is CASSELTGRTGELFF. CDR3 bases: TGTGCCAGCAGCGAGTTGACAGGGCGCACCGGGGAGCTGTTTTTT. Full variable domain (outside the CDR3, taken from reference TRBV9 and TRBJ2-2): DSGVTQTPKHLITATGQRVTLRCSPRSGDLSVYWYQQSLDQGLQFLIQYYNGEERAKGNILERFSAQQFPDLHSELNLSSLELGDSALYFCASSELTGRTGELFFGEGSRLTVL.

CDR3 sequence: CASSVSGGGEKLFF. CDR3 DNA sequence: TGTGCCAGCAGCGTATCAGGGGGCGGTGAAAAACTGTTTTTT. This rearrangement joins TRBV9 to TRBJ1-4; 8 bases map to TRBD1. CDR3 size: 14 residues. J lost 7 bases, V lost 1 base, and 3 bases had no gene match. Germline assignment: CDR1 SGDLS and CDR2 YYNGEE. Filled out from reference TRBV9 and TRBJ1-4, the complete variable domain reads DSGVTQTPKHLITATGQRVTLRCSPRSGDLSVYWYQQSLDQGLQFLIQYYNGEERAKGNILERFSAQQFPDLHSELNLSSLELGDSALYFCASSVSGGGEKLFFGSGTQLSVL.

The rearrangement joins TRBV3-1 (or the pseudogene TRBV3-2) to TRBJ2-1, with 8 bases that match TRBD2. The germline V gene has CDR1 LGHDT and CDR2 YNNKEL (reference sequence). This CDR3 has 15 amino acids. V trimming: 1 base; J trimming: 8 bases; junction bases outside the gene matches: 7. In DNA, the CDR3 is TGTGCCAGCAGCCAAGCCAGCGGGAGTGTCCATGAGCAGTTCTTC. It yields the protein CASSQASGSVHEQFF.

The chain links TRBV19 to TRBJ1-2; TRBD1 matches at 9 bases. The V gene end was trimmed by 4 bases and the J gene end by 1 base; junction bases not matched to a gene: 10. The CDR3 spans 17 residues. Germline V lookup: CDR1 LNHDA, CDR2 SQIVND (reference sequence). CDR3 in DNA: TGTGCCAGTAGTACATGGACAGGGGTGAGAAGTAACTATGGCTACACCTTC. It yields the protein CASSTWTGVRSNYGYTF.

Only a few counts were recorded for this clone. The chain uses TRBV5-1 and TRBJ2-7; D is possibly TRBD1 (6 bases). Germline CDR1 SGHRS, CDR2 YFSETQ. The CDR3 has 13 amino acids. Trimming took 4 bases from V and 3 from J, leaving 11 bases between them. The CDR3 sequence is CASSPGTNYEQYF. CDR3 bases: TGCGCCAGCAGCCCAGGGACAAACTACGAGCAGTACTTC.

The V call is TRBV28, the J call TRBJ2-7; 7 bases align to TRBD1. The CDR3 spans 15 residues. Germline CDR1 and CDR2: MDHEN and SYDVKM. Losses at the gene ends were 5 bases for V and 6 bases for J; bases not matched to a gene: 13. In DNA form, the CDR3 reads TGTGCCAGCAGTCTATTCACAGGGGTCAACATCGAGCAGTACTTC. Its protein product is CASSLFTGVNIEQYF.

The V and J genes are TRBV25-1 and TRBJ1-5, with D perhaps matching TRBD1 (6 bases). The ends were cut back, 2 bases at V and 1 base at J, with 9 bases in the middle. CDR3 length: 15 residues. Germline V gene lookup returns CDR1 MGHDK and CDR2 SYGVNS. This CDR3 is CASSEGTKSNQPQHF. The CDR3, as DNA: TGTGCCAGCAGTGAAGGGACAAAAAGCAATCAGCCCCAGCATTTT.

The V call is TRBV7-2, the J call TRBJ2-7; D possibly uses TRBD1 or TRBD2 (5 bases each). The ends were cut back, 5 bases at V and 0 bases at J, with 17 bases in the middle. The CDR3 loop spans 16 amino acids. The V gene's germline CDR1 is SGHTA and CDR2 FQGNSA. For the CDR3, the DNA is TGTGCCAGCAGCACCCGTGGGACGGGGAGCTCCTACGAGCAGTACTTC. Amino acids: CASSTRGTGSSYEQYF.

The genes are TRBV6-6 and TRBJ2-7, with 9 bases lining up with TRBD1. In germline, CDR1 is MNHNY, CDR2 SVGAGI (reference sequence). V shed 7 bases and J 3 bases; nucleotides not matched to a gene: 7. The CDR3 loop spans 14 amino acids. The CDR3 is CASNPGQGVYEQYF. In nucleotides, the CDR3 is TGTGCCAGCAATCCGGGACAGGGTGTCTACGAGCAGTACTTC.

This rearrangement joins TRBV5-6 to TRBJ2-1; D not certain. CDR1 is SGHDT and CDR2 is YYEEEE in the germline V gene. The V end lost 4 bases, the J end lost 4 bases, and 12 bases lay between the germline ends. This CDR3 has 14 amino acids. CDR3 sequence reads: CASSKLQLYNEQFF. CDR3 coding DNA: TGTGCCAGCAGCAAGTTACAGCTTTACAATGAGCAGTTCTTC.

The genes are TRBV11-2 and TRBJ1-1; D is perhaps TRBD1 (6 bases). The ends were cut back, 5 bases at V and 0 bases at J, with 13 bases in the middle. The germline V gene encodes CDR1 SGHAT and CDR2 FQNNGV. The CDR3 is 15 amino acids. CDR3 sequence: CASSARQDMNTEAFF. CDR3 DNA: TGTGCCAGCAGCGCTCGACAGGACATGAACACTGAAGCTTTCTTT.

The CDR3 is CASSRGSYTDTQYF. The CDR3 nucleotides read TGCGCCAGCAGCCGGGGGAGTTACACAGATACGCAGTATTTT. The chain couples TRBV5-1 to TRBJ2-3, with a possible D match to TRBD2 (6 bases). The CDR3 length is 14 residues. V dropped 4 bases and J dropped 2 bases, with 11 bases sitting between them. Per the germline V gene, CDR1 is SGHRS and CDR2 is YFSETQ.

The CDR3 loop reads CASSLRGGMEVFF. CDR3 sequence (DNA): TGTGCCAGCAGCTTAAGGGGGGGGATGGAGGTTTTCTTT. V is TRBV7-2 and J is TRBJ1-1, with D possibly matching TRBD1 (6 bases). The CDR3 is 13 amino acids. V dropped 2 bases and J dropped 13 bases, with 17 bases sitting between them. Germline V CDR1 and CDR2: SGHTA, FQGNSA.

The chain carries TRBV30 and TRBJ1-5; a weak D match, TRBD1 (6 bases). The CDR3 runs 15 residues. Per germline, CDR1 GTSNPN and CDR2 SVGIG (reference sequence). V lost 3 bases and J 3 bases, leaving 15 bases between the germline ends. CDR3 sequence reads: CAWSPGHDFNQPQHF. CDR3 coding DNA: TGTGCCTGGAGCCCGGGACACGATTTCAATCAGCCCCAGCATTTT.

CDR3 loop: CASSPRRLAGGFEQFF. CDR3 sequence (DNA): TGTGCCAGCAGCCCCCGGCGGCTAGCGGGAGGGTTTGAGCAGTTCTTC. The rearrangement joins TRBV14 to TRBJ2-1, with 12 positions matching TRBD2. Trimming cost V 4 bases and J 9 bases; bases outside gene matches: 10. In germline, CDR1 is SGHDN, CDR2 FVKESK. CDR3 size: 16 residues.

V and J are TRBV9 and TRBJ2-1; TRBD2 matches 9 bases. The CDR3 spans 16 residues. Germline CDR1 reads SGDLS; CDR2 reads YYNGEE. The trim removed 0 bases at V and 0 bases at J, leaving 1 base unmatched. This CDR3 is CASSVVAGDSYNEQFF. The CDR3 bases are TGTGCCAGCAGCGTAGTAGCGGGGGACTCCTACAATGAGCAGTTCTTC.

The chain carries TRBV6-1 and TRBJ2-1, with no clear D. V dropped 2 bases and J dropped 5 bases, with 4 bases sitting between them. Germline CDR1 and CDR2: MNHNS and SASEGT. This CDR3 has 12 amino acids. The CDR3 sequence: CASSERDNEQFF. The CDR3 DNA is TGTGCCAGCAGTGAAAGGGACAATGAGCAGTTCTTC.

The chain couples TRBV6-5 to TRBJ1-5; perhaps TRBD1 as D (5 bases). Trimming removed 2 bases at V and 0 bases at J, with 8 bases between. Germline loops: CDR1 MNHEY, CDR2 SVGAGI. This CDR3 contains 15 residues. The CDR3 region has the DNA TGTGCCAGCAGTTACGGGGGGAATAGCAATCAGCCCCAGCATTTT. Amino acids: CASSYGGNSNQPQHF.

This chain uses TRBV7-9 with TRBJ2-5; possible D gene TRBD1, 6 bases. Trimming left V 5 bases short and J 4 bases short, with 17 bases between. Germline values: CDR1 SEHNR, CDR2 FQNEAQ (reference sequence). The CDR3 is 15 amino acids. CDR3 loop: CASSRGGQYPETQYF. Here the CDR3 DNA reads TGTGCCAGCAGCCGTGGGGGACAATATCCAGAGACCCAGTACTTC. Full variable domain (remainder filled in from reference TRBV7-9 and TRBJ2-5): DTGVSQNPRHKITKRGQNVTFRCDPISEHNRLYWYRQTLGQGPEFLTYFQNEAQLEKSRLLSDRFSAERPKGSFSTLEIQRTEQGDSAMYLCASSRGGQYPETQYFGPGTRLLVL.

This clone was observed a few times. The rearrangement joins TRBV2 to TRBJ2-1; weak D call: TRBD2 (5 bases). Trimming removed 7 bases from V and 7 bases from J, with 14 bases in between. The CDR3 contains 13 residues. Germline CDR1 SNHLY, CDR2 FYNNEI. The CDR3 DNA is TGTGCCAGCACTGGGGAGAGGTGGAATGAGCAGTTCTTC. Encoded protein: CASTGERWNEQFF. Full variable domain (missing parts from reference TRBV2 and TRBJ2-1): EPEVTQTPSHQVTQMGQEVILRCVPISNHLYFYWYRQILGQKVEFLVSFYNNEISEKSEIFDDQFSVERPDGSNFTLKIRSTKLEDSAMYFCASTGERWNEQFFGPGTRLTVL.

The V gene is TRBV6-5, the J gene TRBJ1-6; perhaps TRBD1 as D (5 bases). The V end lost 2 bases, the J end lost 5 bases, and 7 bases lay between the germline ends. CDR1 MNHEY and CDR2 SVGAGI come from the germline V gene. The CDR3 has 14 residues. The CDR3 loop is CASSYMGHNSPLHF. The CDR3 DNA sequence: TGTGCCAGCAGTTACATGGGGCATAATTCACCCCTCCACTTT.

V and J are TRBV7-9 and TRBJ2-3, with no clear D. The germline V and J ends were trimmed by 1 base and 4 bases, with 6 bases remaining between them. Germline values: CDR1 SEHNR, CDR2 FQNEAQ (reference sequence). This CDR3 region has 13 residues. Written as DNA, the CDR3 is TGTGCCAGCAGCTTAGTATCGGCAGATACGCAGTATTTT. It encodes CASSLVSADTQYF. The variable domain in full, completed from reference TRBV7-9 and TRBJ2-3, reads DTGVSQNPRHKITKRGQNVTFRCDPISEHNRLYWYRQTLGQGPEFLTYFQNEAQLEKSRLLSDRFSAERPKGSFSTLEIQRTEQGDSAMYLCASSLVSADTQYFGPGTRLTVL.

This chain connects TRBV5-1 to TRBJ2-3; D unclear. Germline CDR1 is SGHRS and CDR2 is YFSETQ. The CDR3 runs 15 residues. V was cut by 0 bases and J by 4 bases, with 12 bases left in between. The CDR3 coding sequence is TGCGCCAGCAGCTTGGAGGGTCGGGTCCCAGATACGCAGTATTTT. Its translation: CASSLEGRVPDTQYF.

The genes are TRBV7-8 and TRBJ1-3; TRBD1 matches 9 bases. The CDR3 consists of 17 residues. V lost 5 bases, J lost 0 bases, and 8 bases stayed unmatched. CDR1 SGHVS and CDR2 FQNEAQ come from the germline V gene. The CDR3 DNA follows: TGTGCCAGCAGCAAAAGAGGGACAGGGATCTCTGGAAACACCATATATTTT. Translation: CASSKRGTGISGNTIYF.